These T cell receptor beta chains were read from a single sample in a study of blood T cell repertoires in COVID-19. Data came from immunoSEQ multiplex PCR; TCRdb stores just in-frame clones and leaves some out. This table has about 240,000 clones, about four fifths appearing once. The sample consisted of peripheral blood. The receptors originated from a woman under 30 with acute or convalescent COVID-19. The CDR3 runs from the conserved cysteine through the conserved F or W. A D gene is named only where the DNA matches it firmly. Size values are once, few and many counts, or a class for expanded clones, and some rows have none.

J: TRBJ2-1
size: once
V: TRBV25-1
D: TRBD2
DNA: TGTGCCAGTAGGAGAGCGGGAGGGTACGGGAATGAGCAGTTCTTC
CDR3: CASRRAGGYGNEQFF

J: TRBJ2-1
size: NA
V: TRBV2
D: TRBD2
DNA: TGTGCCAGCAGCACCGGGACTAGCGGGACCTCCTCCTACAATGAGCAGTTCTTC
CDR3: CASSTGTSGTSSYNEQFF

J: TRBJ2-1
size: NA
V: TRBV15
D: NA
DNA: TGTGCCACCAGCAGAGAGGGCTACACGTACAATGAGCAGTTCTTC
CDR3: CATSREGYTYNEQFF

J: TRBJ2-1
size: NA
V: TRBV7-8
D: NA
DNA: TGTGCCAGCAACCACCGAGGAGGGGGAGGGGACAATGAGCAGTTCTTC
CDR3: CASNHRGGGGDNEQFF

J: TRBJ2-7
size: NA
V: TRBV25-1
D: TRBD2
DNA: TGTGCCAGCAGTCCGGGGCTTTCTAGCGGCCTGGTAGAGCAGTACTTC
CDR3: CASSPGLSSGLVEQYF

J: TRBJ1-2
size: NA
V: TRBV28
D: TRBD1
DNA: TGTGCCAGCAGTTTCCTTACACAGGGGGCCTATGGCTACACCTTC
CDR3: CASSFLTQGAYGYTF

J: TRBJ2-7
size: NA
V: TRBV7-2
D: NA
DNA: TGTGCCAGCAGCCTCTCCTGGACTTCATACGAGCAGTACTTC
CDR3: CASSLSWTSYEQYF

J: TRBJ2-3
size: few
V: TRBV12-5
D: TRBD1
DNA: TGTGCTAGTGGCCCAGGGGGAAAGGGCACAGATACGCAGTATTTT
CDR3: CASGPGGKGTDTQYF

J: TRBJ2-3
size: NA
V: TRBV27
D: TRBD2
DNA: TGTGCCAGCAGATATGGGCTAGCGGGAGTAGGGGATACGCAGTATTTT
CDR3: CASRYGLAGVGDTQYF

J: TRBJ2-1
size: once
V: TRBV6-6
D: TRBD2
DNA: TGTGCCAGCCTTACTAGCGGGAGGTACAATGAGCAGTTCTTC
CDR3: CASLTSGRYNEQFF

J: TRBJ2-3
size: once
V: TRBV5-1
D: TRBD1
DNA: TGCGCCAGCAGGGGGGGACAGGGGACGAGCACAGATACGCAGTATTTT
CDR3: CASRGGQGTSTDTQYF

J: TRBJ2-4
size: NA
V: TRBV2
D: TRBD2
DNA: TGTGCCAGCAGCGGGGAGGGGAACATTCAGTACTTC
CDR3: CASSGEGNIQYF

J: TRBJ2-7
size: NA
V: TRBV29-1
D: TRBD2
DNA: TGCAGCGTCCGCTCTAGCGGGGCCTCCTACGAGCAGTACTTC
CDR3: CSVRSSGASYEQYF

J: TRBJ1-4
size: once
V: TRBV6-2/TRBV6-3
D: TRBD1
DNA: TGTGCCAGCAGCAACGATTCCGGGACAGGGTCCGAAAAACTGTTTTTT
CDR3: CASSNDSGTGSEKLFF

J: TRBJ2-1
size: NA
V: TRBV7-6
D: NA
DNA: TGTGCCAGCAGCTTAGCCTATGAGCAGTTCTTC
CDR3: CASSLAYEQFF